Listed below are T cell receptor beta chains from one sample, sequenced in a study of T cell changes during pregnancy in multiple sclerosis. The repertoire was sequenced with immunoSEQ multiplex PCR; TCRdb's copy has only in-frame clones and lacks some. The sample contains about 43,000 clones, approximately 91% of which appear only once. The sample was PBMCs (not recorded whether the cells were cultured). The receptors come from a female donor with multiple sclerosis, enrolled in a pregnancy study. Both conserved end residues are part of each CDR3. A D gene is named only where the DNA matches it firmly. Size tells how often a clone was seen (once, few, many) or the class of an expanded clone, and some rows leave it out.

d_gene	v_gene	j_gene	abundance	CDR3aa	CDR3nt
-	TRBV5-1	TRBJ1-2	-	CASSPQGINYGYTF	TGCGCCAGCAGCCCCCAGGGCATTAACTATGGCTACACCTTC
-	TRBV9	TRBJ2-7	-	CASSVGLFYSGSYEQYF	TGTGCCAGCAGCGTAGGCCTTTTTTATAGCGGCTCCTACGAGCAGTACTTC
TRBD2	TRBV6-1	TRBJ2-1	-	CASSEMDWFSLAAYNEQFF	TGTGCCAGCAGTGAAATGGATTGGTTTAGTCTAGCGGCCTACAATGAGCAGTTCTTC
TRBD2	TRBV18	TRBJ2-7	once	CASSPGLANSYEQYF	TGTGCCAGCTCACCGGGACTAGCGAATTCCTACGAGCAGTACTTC
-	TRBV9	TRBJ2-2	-	CASSVGGANTGELFF	TGTGCCAGCAGCGTAGGGGGAGCGAACACCGGGGAGCTGTTTTTT
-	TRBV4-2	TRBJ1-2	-	CASSLDGQGNYGYTF	TGTGCCAGCAGCCTGGACGGACAAGGGAACTATGGCTACACCTTC
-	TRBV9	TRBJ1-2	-	CASSTQGYYGYTF	TGTGCCAGCAGCACCCAGGGGTACTATGGCTACACCTTC
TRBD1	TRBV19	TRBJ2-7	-	CASSMGTASYEQYF	TGTGCCAGTAGTATGGGGACAGCTTCCTACGAGCAGTACTTC
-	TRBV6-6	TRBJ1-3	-	CASSNQVSGGNTIYF	TGTGCCAGCAGTAATCAGGTTTCGGGAGGAAACACCATATATTTT
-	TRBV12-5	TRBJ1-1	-	CASGLVSIGIRTEAFF	TGTGCTAGTGGTTTGGTTAGTATCGGGATTAGGACTGAAGCTTTCTTT
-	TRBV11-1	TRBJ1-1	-	CASSLDSTEAFF	TGTGCCAGCAGCTTAGACAGCACTGAAGCTTTCTTT
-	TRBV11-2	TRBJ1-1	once	CASSLEDTEAFF	TGTGCCAGCAGCTTAGAGGACACTGAAGCTTTCTTT
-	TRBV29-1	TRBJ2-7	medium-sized	CRHYEQYF	TGCAGGCATTACGAGCAGTACTTC
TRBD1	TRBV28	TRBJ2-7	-	CASKYLDRGNYEQYF	TGTGCCAGCAAGTATCTTGACAGGGGGAACTACGAGCAGTACTTC
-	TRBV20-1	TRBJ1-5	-	CSATHNQPQHF	TGCAGTGCTACACATAATCAGCCCCAGCATTTT
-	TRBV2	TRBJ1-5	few	CASSAGQLSNQPQHF	TGTGCCAGCAGTGCCGGACAGCTTAGCAATCAGCCCCAGCATTTT
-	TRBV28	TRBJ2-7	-	CASSLPGTVIEQYF	TGTGCCAGCAGTTTACCAGGGACCGTCATCGAGCAGTACTTC
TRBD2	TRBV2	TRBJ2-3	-	CASSEYGGRSTDTQYF	TGTGCCAGCAGTGAATACGGGGGGAGGAGCACAGATACGCAGTATTTT
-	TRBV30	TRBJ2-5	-	CAWSLQGTETQYF	TGTGCCTGGAGTTTACAGGGTACCGAGACCCAGTACTTC
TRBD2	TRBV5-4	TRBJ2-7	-	CASSLEGTSAYEQYF	TGTGCCAGCAGCTTGGAGGGGACTAGCGCCTACGAGCAGTACTTC
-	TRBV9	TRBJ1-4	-	CASSPVLGNEKLFF	TGTGCCAGCAGCCCGGTTCTAGGTAATGAAAAACTGTTTTTT
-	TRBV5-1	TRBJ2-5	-	CASSEGGETQYF	TGCGCCAGCAGCGAGGGGGGAGAGACCCAGTACTTC
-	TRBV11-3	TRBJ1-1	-	CASSLDGNTEAFF	TGTGCCAGCAGCTTAGATGGGAACACTGAAGCTTTCTTT
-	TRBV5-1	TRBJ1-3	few	CASSLGESGNTIYF	TGCGCCAGCAGCTTGGGTGAGTCCGGAAACACCATATATTTT
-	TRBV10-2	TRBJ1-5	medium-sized	CASRRWNQPQHF	TGCGCCAGCAGGCGGTGGAATCAGCCCCAGCATTTT
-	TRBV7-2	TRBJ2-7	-	CASRRKRSSYEQYF	TGTGCCAGCAGACGAAAGAGGAGCTCCTACGAGCAGTACTTC
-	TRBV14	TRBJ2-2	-	CASSQGGPWVLTGELFF	TGTGCCAGCAGCCAAGGCGGGCCCTGGGTTTTGACCGGGGAGCTGTTTTTT
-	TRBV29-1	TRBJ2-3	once	CSPTESTDTQYF	TGCAGCCCTACGGAGAGCACAGATACGCAGTATTTT
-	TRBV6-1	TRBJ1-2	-	CASTLEAGLHYGYTF	TGTGCCAGCACCCTGGAGGCAGGGCTACACTATGGCTACACCTTC
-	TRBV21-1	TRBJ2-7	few	CASSKTGTMGSYEQYF	TGTGCCAGCAGCAAAACCGGAACGATGGGAAGCTACGAGCAGTACTTC
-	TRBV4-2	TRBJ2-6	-	CASSQEQGSGANVLTF	TGTGCCAGCAGCCAAGAGCAGGGATCCGGGGCCAACGTCCTGACTTTC
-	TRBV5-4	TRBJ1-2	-	CASSLGGNYGYTF	TGTGCCAGCAGCTTGGGGGGAAACTATGGCTACACCTTC
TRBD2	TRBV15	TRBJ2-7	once	CASRLAGDDEQYF	TGTGCCAGTAGACTAGCGGGAGACGACGAGCAGTACTTC
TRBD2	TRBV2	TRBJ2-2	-	CASSVPERENTGELFF	TGTGCCAGCAGTGTACCGGAGCGGGAGAACACCGGGGAGCTGTTTTTT
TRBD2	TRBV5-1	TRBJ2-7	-	CASSFSPSGPYEQYF	TGCGCCAGCAGCTTTTCCCCTAGCGGTCCCTACGAGCAGTACTTC
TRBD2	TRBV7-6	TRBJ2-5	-	CASSMTSGSQTQYF	TGTGCCAGCAGTATGACTAGCGGGAGTCAGACCCAGTACTTC
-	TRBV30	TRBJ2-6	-	CAIGPGRSGANVLTF	TGTGCCATAGGACCGGGAAGATCTGGGGCCAACGTCCTGACTTTC
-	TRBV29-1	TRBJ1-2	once	CSVRPSHFDYGYTF	TGCAGCGTCCGGCCTAGTCATTTCGACTATGGCTACACCTTC
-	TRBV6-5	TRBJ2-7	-	CASSYSEGMVTYEQYF	TGTGCCAGCAGTTACTCGGAAGGGATGGTCACCTACGAGCAGTACTTC
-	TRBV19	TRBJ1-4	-	CASSDRQTTNEKLFF	TGTGCCAGTAGTGATCGACAGACAACTAATGAAAAACTGTTTTTT
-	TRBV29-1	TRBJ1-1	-	CSGLRGGNTEAFF	TGCAGCGGGCTACGGGGAGGAAACACTGAAGCTTTCTTT
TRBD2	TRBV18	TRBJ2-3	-	CASSLLAGDGTDTQYF	TGTGCCAGCTCATTACTAGCGGGAGATGGGACAGATACGCAGTATTTT
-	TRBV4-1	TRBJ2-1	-	CASSQDSVSSYNEQFF	TGCGCCAGCAGCCAAGACAGCGTGAGCTCCTACAATGAGCAGTTCTTC
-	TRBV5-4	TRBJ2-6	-	CASSFKGSTGANVLTF	TGTGCCAGCAGCTTTAAAGGTTCGACTGGGGCCAACGTCCTGACTTTC
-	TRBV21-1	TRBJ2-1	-	CASGLAANEQFF	TGTGCCAGCGGACTAGCCGCCAATGAGCAGTTCTTC
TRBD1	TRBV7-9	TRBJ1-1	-	CASSLGQEARGKNTEAFF	TGTGCCAGCAGCCTGGGACAGGAGGCCCGAGGTAAGAACACTGAAGCTTTCTTT
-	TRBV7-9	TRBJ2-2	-	CASSVSTVANTGELFF	TGTGCCAGCAGTGTTAGCACAGTCGCGAACACCGGGGAGCTGTTTTTT
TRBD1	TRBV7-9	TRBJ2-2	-	CASSYRQGRGTGELFF	TGTGCCAGCAGCTATAGACAGGGTAGGGGAACCGGGGAGCTGTTTTTT
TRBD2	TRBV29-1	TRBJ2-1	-	CSAGGGGYYNEQFF	TGCAGCGCTGGGGGGGGAGGATATTACAATGAGCAGTTCTTC
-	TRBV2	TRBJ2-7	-	CASSEESSYEQYF	TGTGCCAGCAGTGAGGAGAGCTCCTACGAGCAGTACTTC
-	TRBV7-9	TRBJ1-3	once	CASTPYKEHTIYF	TGTGCCAGCACCCCTTATAAGGAGCACACCATATATTTT
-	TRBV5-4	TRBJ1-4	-	CASSHRGRGTNEKLFF	TGTGCCAGCAGCCATCGGGGGAGGGGGACTAATGAAAAACTGTTTTTT
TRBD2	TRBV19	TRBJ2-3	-	CASRAGTSGRAQYF	TGTGCCAGTAGGGCCGGGACTAGCGGGAGGGCGCAGTATTTT
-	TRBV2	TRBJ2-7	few	CASSQSSDRHEQYF	TGTGCCAGCAGTCAGTCCTCGGACCGTCACGAGCAGTACTTC
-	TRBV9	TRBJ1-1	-	CASSPLGHTEAFF	TGTGCCAGCAGCCCGCTAGGCCACACTGAAGCTTTCTTT